Listed below are T cell receptor beta chains from one sample, sequenced in a study of OX40 agonist ivuxolimab in advanced cancers. Here immunoSEQ multiplex PCR was the method, and the copy in TCRdb shows in-frame clones only, minus some. This table holds 9,500 to 14,000 clones, about three quarters found once. The source material was CD4+ or CD8+ T cells sorted from blood, sampled in a trial of the OX40 agonist ivuxolimab. Receptors were obtained from an adult with an advanced solid tumor such as melanoma, head and neck, liver or kidney cancer. CDR3s include the opening cysteine and the closing phenylalanine or tryptophan. The D gene is left open where the match is weak. Clone size is shown for a subset of rows, as once, few, many or a class of expanded clone.

TRBV19	TRBJ1-6	.	TRBD1	CASSMGTRGQGRSPLHF	TGTGCCAGTAGTATGGGGACGCGGGGACAGGGACGATCACCCCTCCACTTT
TRBV30	TRBJ1-5	few	.	CAWKEVPGGNQPQHF	TGTGCCTGGAAAGAAGTCCCTGGGGGTAATCAGCCCCAGCATTTT
TRBV30	TRBJ2-2	.	TRBD2	CAWSLGTSDTGELFF	TGCGCCTGGAGTCTCGGGACTAGCGACACCGGGGAGCTGTTTTTT
TRBV27	TRBJ1-1	.	.	CASRSTGQGAFF	TGTGCCAGCAGGTCTACCGGGCAGGGAGCTTTCTTT
TRBV27	TRBJ1-2	.	.	CASSGNYGYTF	TGTGCCAGCAGTGGTAACTATGGCTACACCTTC
TRBV7-8	TRBJ1-2	.	.	CASRAGTASGYTF	TGTGCCAGCAGAGCCGGGACTGCCTCTGGCTACACCTTC
TRBV9	TRBJ2-7	.	.	CASSVDWNSYEQYF	TGTGCCAGCAGCGTAGACTGGAACTCCTACGAGCAGTACTTC
TRBV4-1	TRBJ1-5	.	.	CASSPQPPGENQPQHF	TGCGCCAGCAGCCCCCAACCCCCAGGGGAGAATCAGCCCCAGCATTTT
TRBV4-1	TRBJ2-1	.	.	CASSQDGLYNEQFF	TGCGCCAGCAGCCAAGATGGGCTCTACAATGAGCAGTTCTTC
TRBV7-8	TRBJ1-4	.	TRBD1	CAGTGDTNEKLFF	TGTGCCGGGACAGGAGATACTAATGAAAAACTGTTTTTT
TRBV30	TRBJ2-1	.	.	CAWSVRRTEQFF	TGTGCCTGGAGTGTACGGCGTACTGAGCAGTTCTTC
TRBV6-5	TRBJ1-1	.	TRBD1	CASSPTGVTEAFF	TGTGCCAGCAGTCCTACAGGGGTCACTGAAGCTTTCTTT
TRBV27	TRBJ2-6	.	.	CASTGHIGSGANVLTF	TGTGCCAGCACCGGACACATAGGCTCTGGGGCCAACGTCCTGACTTTC
TRBV7-9	TRBJ1-2	.	.	CASSPGAYGYTF	TGTGCCAGCAGCCCTGGGGCCTATGGCTACACCTTC
TRBV27	TRBJ2-7	.	.	CASSSLLEPHLLF	TGTGCCAGCAGTTCCTTACTAGAACCTCATCTCCTTTTC
TRBV9	TRBJ1-4	.	TRBD1	CASSGQGRDEKLFF	TGTGCCAGCAGCGGACAGGGGAGAGATGAAAAACTGTTTTTT
TRBV11-2	TRBJ2-5	medium-sized	TRBD2	CASSLGLAGPYQETQYF	TGTGCCAGCAGCTTAGGACTAGCGGGACCGTACCAAGAGACCCAGTACTTC
TRBV7-6	TRBJ1-1	.	TRBD1	CASSLRLQGLGDTEAFF	TGTGCCAGCAGCTTAAGACTACAGGGGCTGGGGGACACTGAAGCTTTCTTT
TRBV18	TRBJ1-5	.	TRBD1	CASSPKDRGPFNQPQHF	TGTGCCAGCTCACCGAAGGACAGGGGCCCTTTTAATCAGCCCCAGCATTTT
TRBV6-5	TRBJ2-3	.	.	CASSYGQLDTQYF	TGTGCCAGCAGTTATGGACAGTTAGATACGCAGTATTTT
TRBV5-5	TRBJ1-1	few	TRBD1	CASSLRGPEYLNTEAFF	TGTGCCAGCAGCCTGAGGGGGCCTGAATACCTGAACACTGAAGCTTTCTTT
TRBV7-9	TRBJ1-6	.	.	CASSLGSGTNSPLHF	TGTGCCAGCAGCTTAGGGTCGGGGACTAATTCACCCCTCCACTTT
TRBV7-5	TRBJ2-3	.	.	CARSPNERPYTDTQYF	TGTGCCAGAAGCCCGAATGAGCGGCCATACACAGATACGCAGTATTTT
TRBV10-2	TRBJ2-1	.	TRBD2	CASSDIEASGRDYNEQFF	TGCGCCAGCAGTGACATCGAGGCTAGCGGGAGGGACTACAATGAGCAGTTCTTC
TRBV10-3	TRBJ2-7	.	.	CAISDGREAYEQYF	TGTGCCATCAGTGATGGCAGGGAGGCCTACGAGCAGTACTTC
TRBV5-1	TRBJ1-4	.	.	CASSYGEKLFF	TGCGCCAGCAGCTATGGTGAAAAACTGTTTTTT
TRBV18	TRBJ1-5	few	TRBD1	CASSPQGDGNQPQHF	TGTGCCAGCTCACCCCAGGGGGACGGGAATCAGCCCCAGCATTTT
TRBV4-1	TRBJ2-7	.	.	CASSQEGREWYF	TGCGCCAGCAGCCAAGAGGGCAGGGAATGGTACTTC
TRBV7-9	TRBJ2-2	.	TRBD2	CASRLAGGTGELFF	TGTGCCAGCCGACTAGCGGGGGGCACCGGGGAGCTGTTTTTT
TRBV27	TRBJ2-2	.	TRBD1	CASSDRGTNTGELFF	TGTGCCAGCAGTGACAGGGGGACGAACACCGGGGAGCTGTTTTTT
TRBV6-4	TRBJ2-3	few	.	CASSDGGSTTDTQYF	TGTGCCAGCAGTGACGGCGGGTCAACCACAGATACGCAGTATTTT
TRBV4-2	TRBJ2-3	medium-sized	.	CASSSSTDTQYF	TGTGCCAGCTCGAGTAGCACAGATACGCAGTATTTT
TRBV7-2	TRBJ1-5	.	.	CASSLGAAGSNQPQHF	TGTGCCAGCAGCTTAGGGGCAGCGGGGAGCAATCAGCCCCAGCATTTT
TRBV27	TRBJ1-2	.	.	CASSILAGERYGYTF	TGTGCCAGCTCAATTTTAGCGGGGGAACGCTATGGCTACACCTTC
TRBV27	TRBJ1-6	once	.	CASKGGYNSPLHF	TGTGCCAGCAAAGGGGGGTATAATTCACCCCTCCACTTT
TRBV9	TRBJ1-2	.	.	CASSVAETVNYGYTF	TGTGCCAGCAGCGTAGCTGAGACAGTCAACTATGGCTACACCTTC
TRBV6-5	TRBJ2-5	.	.	CASSPGLETQYF	TGTGCCAGCAGCCCTGGGTTAGAGACCCAGTACTTC
TRBV7-2	TRBJ2-5	.	TRBD2	CASSLGFGEGGETQYF	TGTGCCAGCAGCTTAGGCTTCGGGGAGGGTGGTGAGACCCAGTACTTC
TRBV27	TRBJ2-7	.	.	CASRTGRYEQYF	TGTGCCAGCAGGACAGGGAGGTACGAGCAGTACTTC
TRBV2	TRBJ2-7	.	.	CASRGVRGSYEQYF	TGTGCCAGCAGGGGGGTCAGGGGCTCCTACGAGCAGTACTTC
TRBV7-9	TRBJ2-1	.	.	CASSLHDVDEQFF	TGTGCCAGCAGTCTACACGACGTGGATGAGCAGTTCTTC
TRBV27	TRBJ2-7	.	.	CASSLAGASYEQYF	TGTGCCAGCAGTTTGGCAGGGGCATCCTACGAGCAGTACTTC
TRBV6-5	TRBJ1-3	.	TRBD1	CASSYEKQGVDTIYF	TGTGCCAGCAGTTACGAGAAGCAGGGGGTGGACACCATATATTTT
TRBV5-6	TRBJ2-3	medium-sized	TRBD2	CASSFGTSGTDTQYF	TGTGCCAGCAGCTTCGGGACTAGCGGCACAGATACGCAGTATTTT
TRBV27	TRBJ2-1	.	.	CASSFRGAPIF	TGTGCCAGCAGTTTTCGGGGGGCCCCGATCTTC
TRBV2	TRBJ1-2	.	TRBD1	CASSAGGNFYGYTF	TGTGCCAGCTCGGCAGGGGGCAATTTCTATGGCTACACCTTC
TRBV6-1	TRBJ2-7	few	TRBD2	CASSEEGGGVYEQYF	TGTGCCAGCAGTGAAGAAGGCGGGGGGGTCTACGAGCAGTACTTC
TRBV9	TRBJ2-1	.	.	CASSVVEEVGQFF	TGTGCCAGCAGCGTAGTGGAAGAGGTTGGGCAGTTCTTC
TRBV5-6	TRBJ2-3	once	TRBD1	CASSLGDRGADTQYF	TGTGCCAGCAGCTTGGGGGACAGGGGTGCGGATACGCAGTATTTT
TRBV29-1	TRBJ2-7	.	TRBD2	CSAQTSGRPNPYEQYF	TGCAGCGCCCAAACTAGCGGGAGGCCGAATCCCTACGAGCAGTACTTC
TRBV7-9	TRBJ1-1	.	.	CASSLAPRNTEAFF	TGTGCCAGCAGCTTAGCTCCCCGGAACACTGAAGCTTTCTTT
TRBV6-4	TRBJ2-3	few	TRBD2	CASSKTSGGTDTQYF	TGTGCCAGCAGCAAGACTAGCGGGGGGACAGATACGCAGTATTTT
TRBV7-2	TRBJ2-5	.	TRBD1	CASSSGTGGGETQYF	TGTGCCAGCAGCTCTGGGACAGGGGGCGGGGAGACCCAGTACTTC
TRBV7-8	TRBJ2-2	.	TRBD2	CASSFFLSAGGNTGELFF	TGTGCCAGCAGCTTCTTTCTATCGGCGGGGGGTAACACCGGGGAGCTGTTTTTT
TRBV19	TRBJ2-1	.	TRBD2	CATTTTSGRADEQFF	TGTGCCACAACCACGACTAGCGGGAGGGCGGATGAGCAGTTCTTC
TRBV18	TRBJ1-4	once	TRBD1	CASSPGQVVNEKLFF	TGTGCCAGCTCACCAGGACAGGTTGTAAATGAAAAACTGTTTTTT
TRBV29-1	TRBJ1-1	medium-sized	.	CSVEAGPEAFF	TGCAGCGTTGAAGCGGGGCCTGAAGCTTTCTTT
TRBV7-9	TRBJ1-2	large	.	CASSLVRNYGYTF	TGTGCCAGCAGCTTAGTCCGCAACTATGGCTACACCTTC
TRBV27	TRBJ2-2	.	.	CAVGGLVTGELFF	TGTGCGGTCGGGGGTCTCGTCACCGGGGAGCTGTTTTTT